One sample yielded the 13 T cell receptor beta chains listed below, sequenced in a study of blood T cell repertoires in COVID-19. Method: immunoSEQ multiplex PCR; TCRdb's copy keeps in-frame clones and lacks some. The table shows roughly 130,000 clones, with 90% occurring only once. Sequencing input: peripheral blood. These receptors were taken from a man aged 50-60 years with active COVID-19.

The V call is TRBV5-4, the J call TRBJ2-1, with TRBD1 as a possible D gene (5 bases). The CDR3 runs to 13 residues. Deletions cut 3 bases from V and 7 bases from J, with 11 bases between. The V gene's germline CDR1 is SGHNT and CDR2 YYREEE (reference sequence). As DNA, the CDR3 is TGTGCCAGCAGCTCCTCAGGGTTGAATGAGCAGTTCTTC. The encoded protein is CASSSSGLNEQFF.

In DNA, the CDR3 is TGTGCCAGCAGTGCATTCGGGACAGGGAACACTGAAGCTTTCTTT. Translating it yields CASSAFGTGNTEAFF. J is TRBJ1-1 and V is TRBV25-1; 8 nucleotides align to TRBD1. Looked up from germline, CDR1 is MGHDK and CDR2 is SYGVNS. The CDR3 runs to 15 residues. The V and J ends lost 4 bases and 1 base, in that order; junction bases with no gene match: 5.

This clone was observed a few times. V and J are TRBV6-1 and TRBJ2-7; possibly TRBD2 for D (5 bases). The CDR3 has 16 residues. The ends were cut back, 4 bases at V and 0 bases at J, with 16 bases in the middle. Germline V gene lookup returns CDR1 MNHNS and CDR2 SASEGT. CDR3 DNA sequence: TGTGCCAGCAGTGCCCTTTGGAGGCAGAGCTCCTACGAGCAGTACTTC. This encodes CASSALWRQSSYEQYF.

The chain combines TRBV10-3 with TRBJ1-5; 9 positions agree with TRBD1. Germline V gene sequence: CDR1 ENHRY, CDR2 SYGVKD. CDR3 length: 14 amino acids. V was pared by 3 bases and J by 6 bases, with 3 bases of the junction left unmatched. CDR3: CAISEGTGIQPQHF. The CDR3 bases are TGTGCCATCAGTGAAGGGACAGGGATTCAGCCCCAGCATTTT.

The V gene is TRBV14, the J gene TRBJ1-3, with D unclear. This CDR3 has 14 amino acids. With 3 bases removed from V and 0 bases from J, the gap between germline ends came to 6 bases. Germline CDR1 SGHDN, CDR2 FVKESK. The CDR3 DNA follows: TGTGCCAGCAGCCATAGCGCCTCTGGAAACACCATATATTTT. It translates to CASSHSASGNTIYF.

The gene calls are TRBV5-1 and TRBJ2-7; possible D gene TRBD1, 5 bases. The CDR3 is made up of 14 amino acids. The germline gives CDR1 SGHRS, CDR2 YFSETQ. Trimming took off 3 bases at V and 2 bases at J, with 12 bases between the two ends. For the CDR3, the DNA is TGCGCCAGCAGCTCCAATACAGGTACCTACGAGCAGTACTTC. Translating it yields CASSSNTGTYEQYF.

The CDR3 is CASSQSDRDEQYV. CDR3 sequence (DNA): TGCGCCAGCAGTCAATCCGACAGGGACGAGCAGTACGTC. The rearrangement links TRBV23-1 to TRBJ2-7; 7 positions match TRBD1. TRBV23-1 is annotated as an ORF whose role is uncertain. This CDR3 is built from 13 residues. V lost 0 bases to trimming and J lost 5 bases; unmatched junction nucleotides: 1.

The rearrangement joins TRBV3-1 (or the pseudogene TRBV3-2) to TRBJ2-5, with 16 positions matching TRBD2. V trimming: 5 bases; J trimming: 1 base; junction bases outside the gene matches: 4. The CDR3 is 17 amino acids. Looked up from germline, CDR1 is LGHDT and CDR2 is YNNKEL (reference sequence). The CDR3 sequence: CASSEGTSGGGQETQYF. The CDR3 bases are TGTGCCAGCAGCGAGGGGACTAGCGGGGGGGGCCAAGAGACCCAGTACTTC.

This clone was seen a handful of times. The chain uses TRBV6-5 and TRBJ1-6; perhaps TRBD1 as D (5 bases). V shed 0 bases and J shed 7 bases, with 10 bases lying between them. There are 15 residues in the CDR3. The germline V gene has CDR1 MNHEY and CDR2 SVGAGI. CDR3 protein: CASSYSGRANSPLHF. The CDR3, as DNA: TGTGCCAGCAGTTACTCGGGCAGGGCAAATTCACCCCTCCACTTT.

The DNA for the CDR3 is TGTGCCAGCAGTATTGGGAGTTACAATGAGCAGTTCTTC. It encodes CASSIGSYNEQFF. The chain uses TRBV7-2 and TRBJ2-1, with D perhaps TRBD2 (5 bases). V was shortened by 6 bases and J by 4 bases, with 10 bases between the two germline ends. CDR1 and CDR2 from the germline V gene are SGHTA and FQGNSA. The CDR3 loop spans 13 amino acids.

The chain recombines TRBV10-3 with TRBJ2-1; 8 bases fit TRBD2. V trimming: 0 bases; J trimming: 5 bases; junction bases outside the gene matches: 6. The CDR3 runs 16 residues. Germline CDR1 and CDR2: ENHRY and SYGVKD. The CDR3 nucleotides read TGTGCCATCAGTGAGTCTAACGGGGGGGCGAACAATGAGCAGTTCTTC. Amino acid sequence: CAISESNGGANNEQFF.

This chain links TRBV5-1 with TRBJ1-1; 8 nucleotides line up with TRBD1. The V gene's germline CDR1 is SGHRS and CDR2 YFSETQ. The CDR3 runs to 15 residues. Losses at the gene ends were 1 base for V and 6 bases for J; bases not matched to a gene: 8. The CDR3 DNA follows: TGCGCCAGCAGCTTGATGGGACAGGTGAGGGCTGAAGCTTTCTTT. It codes for CASSLMGQVRAEAFF.

The gene calls are TRBV9 and TRBJ2-7; D might be TRBD1 (9 bases). V was trimmed by 2 bases and J by 3 bases, leaving 15 bases between them. CDR1 and CDR2 from the germline V gene are SGDLS and YYNGEE. This CDR3 contains 15 residues. CDR3 coding DNA: TGTGCCAGCAGCGTCCGGGAGGGACAGGGCTACGAGCAGTACTTC. It specifies CASSVREGQGYEQYF.